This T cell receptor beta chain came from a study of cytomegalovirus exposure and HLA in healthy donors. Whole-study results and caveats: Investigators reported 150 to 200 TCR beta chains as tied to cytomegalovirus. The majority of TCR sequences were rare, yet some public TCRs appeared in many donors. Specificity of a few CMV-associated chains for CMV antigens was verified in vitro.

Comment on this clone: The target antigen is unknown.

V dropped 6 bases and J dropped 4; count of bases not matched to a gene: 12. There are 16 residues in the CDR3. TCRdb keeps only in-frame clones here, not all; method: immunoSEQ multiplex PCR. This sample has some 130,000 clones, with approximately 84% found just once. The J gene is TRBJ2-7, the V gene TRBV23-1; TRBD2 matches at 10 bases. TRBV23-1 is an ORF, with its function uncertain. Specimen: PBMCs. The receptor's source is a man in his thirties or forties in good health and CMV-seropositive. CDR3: CASSPPKRGGTYEQYF. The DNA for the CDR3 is TGCGCCAGCAGCCCACCGAAGCGGGGGGGGACTTACGAGCAGTACTTC.